The next 7 T cell receptor beta chains were all read from a single sample in a study of T cell repertoires in cytomegalovirus infection. TCRdb re-derived calls from the reads in MiXCR, one entry per CDR3 protein. Altogether nearly 550,000 distinct CDR3 sequences are present, 15% to 20% being singletons, with the ten largest covering roughly a quarter. Input material: CD8+ T cells from PBMCs. The origin of the receptors is a human donor in good health (CMV status not recorded). Some clones in this sample may be carry-over from other donors' samples.

This clonotype appeared many times. The chain links TRBV7-8 to TRBJ1-1, with 7 bases lining up with TRBD1. V was clipped by 5 bases and J by 0 bases; unmatched bases: 9. Germline V gene data show CDR1 as SGHVS and CDR2 as FQNEAQ. The CDR3 has 16 residues. CDR3 sequence: CASSLYWDSVNTEAFF. CDR3 sequence (DNA): TGTGCCAGCAGCCTCTACTGGGACAGTGTGAACACTGAAGCTTTCTTT.

This clonotype has a handful of counts. CDR3 sequence: CASSPNLNYGYTF. The CDR3 DNA reads as TGTGCCAGCAGCCCCAACCTTAACTATGGCTACACCTTC. V is TRBV27 and J is TRBJ1-2; D gene unclear. V was clipped by 6 bases and J by 1 base, with 9 bases between them. Germline values: CDR1 MNHEY, CDR2 SMNVEV (reference sequence). This CDR3 spans 13 amino acids.

There are many counts of this clonotype. The chain uses TRBV11-2 and TRBJ2-1; no clear D. V lost 3 bases to trimming and J lost 6 bases, with 6 bases between them. This CDR3 is 12 amino acids long. CDR1 and CDR2 from the germline V gene are SGHAT and FQNNGV. CDR3 sequence reads: CASSLLANEQFF. The CDR3 region has the DNA TGTGCCAGCAGCTTGCTGGCCAATGAGCAGTTCTTC.

This clonotype was counted a single time. The chain combines TRBV2 with TRBJ1-3, with 8 bases identical to TRBD1. CDR1 and CDR2 from the germline V gene are SNHLY and FYNNEI. With 6 bases clipped from V and 3 bases from J, the junction kept 7 bases outside the gene matches. This CDR3 has 15 amino acids. Here the CDR3 reads CASRGRTGLGNTIYF. The CDR3 coding sequence is TGTGCCAGCAGGGGCCGGACAGGGCTTGGAAACACCATATATTTT.

This clonotype occurred many times. The chain uses TRBV7-9 and TRBJ2-1; perhaps TRBD2 as D (5 bases). V lost 5 bases and J lost 0, with 17 bases in between. The germline V gene has CDR1 SEHNR and CDR2 FQNEAQ (reference sequence). The CDR3 consists of 17 residues. CDR3 amino acids: CASSPRGNYRSYNEQFF. The CDR3 DNA reads as TGTGCCAGCAGCCCCAGAGGGAACTACCGCTCCTACAATGAGCAGTTCTTC.

This clonotype was counted ten times or more. This sequence joins TRBV27 and TRBJ2-7; D might be TRBD2 (6 bases). The CDR3 consists of 13 residues. The germline V gene has CDR1 MNHEY and CDR2 SMNVEV (reference sequence). With 2 bases removed from V and 4 bases from J, the gap between germline ends came to 9 bases. The CDR3 DNA reads TGTGCCAGCAGTTTAACGGGGGTTTACGAGCAGTACTTC. Amino acid sequence: CASSLTGVYEQYF.

This clonotype was seen a few times. V is TRBV15 and J is TRBJ1-2; D is unclear. The germline V gene has CDR1 LNHNV and CDR2 YYDKDF (reference sequence). Trimming cost V 0 bases and J 2 bases, with 7 bases left between them. This CDR3 is built from 14 residues. The DNA for the CDR3 is TGTGCCACCAGCAGAGATAGGCAGAACTATGGCTACACCTTC. The encoded protein is CATSRDRQNYGYTF. The full variable domain, its missing parts supplied by reference TRBV15 and TRBJ1-2, is DAMVIQNPRYQVTQFGKPVTLSCSQTLNHNVMYWYQQKSSQAPKLLFHYYDKDFNNEADTPDNFQSRRPNTSFCFLDIRSPGLGDTAMYLCATSRDRQNYGYTFGSGTRLTVV.